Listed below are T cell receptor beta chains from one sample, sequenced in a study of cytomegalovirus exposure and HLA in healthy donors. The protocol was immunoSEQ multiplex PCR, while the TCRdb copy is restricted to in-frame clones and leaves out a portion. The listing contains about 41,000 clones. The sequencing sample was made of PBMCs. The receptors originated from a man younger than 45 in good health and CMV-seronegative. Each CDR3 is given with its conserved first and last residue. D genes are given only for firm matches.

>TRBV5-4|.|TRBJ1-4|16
TGTGCCAGCAGCTTGGGTCCAGGTGCAACTAATGAAAAACTGTTTTTT
CASSLGPGATNEKLFF
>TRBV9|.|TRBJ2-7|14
TGTGCCAGCAGCGTAGGCGGGGACTCCTACGAGCAGTACTTC
CASSVGGDSYEQYF
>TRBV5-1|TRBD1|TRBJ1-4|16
TGCGCCAGCAGCTGGACCCCAGGGGGCGGCGGTGAAAAACTGTTTTTT
CASSWTPGGGGEKLFF
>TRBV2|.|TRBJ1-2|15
TGTGCCAGCAGTGTAGGCCTCCGAGGTGTCCGTGGCTACACCTTC
CASSVGLRGVRGYTF
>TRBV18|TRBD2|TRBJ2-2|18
TGTGCCAGCTCGCCCAAGGCACTAGCGGCCGCGAACACCGGGGAGCTGTTTTTT
CASSPKALAAANTGELFF
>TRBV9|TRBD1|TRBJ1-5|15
TGTGCCAGCAGCGTAGGGACAGGGGGCAATCAGCCCCAGCATTTT
CASSVGTGGNQPQHF
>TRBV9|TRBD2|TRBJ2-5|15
TGTGCCAGCAGGGAAGGACTAGCGGGGGAAGAGACCCAGTACTTC
CASREGLAGEETQYF
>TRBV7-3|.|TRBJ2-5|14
TGTGCCAGCAGCCAAAACAGGGTGGGAGAGACCCAGTACTTC
CASSQNRVGETQYF
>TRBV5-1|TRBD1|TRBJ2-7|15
TGCGCCAGCAGCTTACCGGGACAGGTATTGTACGAGCAGTACTTC
CASSLPGQVLYEQYF
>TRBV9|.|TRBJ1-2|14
TGTGCCAGCAGCGTAGGAAGAGGGGGCTATGGCTACACCTTC
CASSVGRGGYGYTF
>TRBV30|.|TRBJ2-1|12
TGTGCCTGGAGAACGGACACTCGGGAGCAGTTCTTC
CAWRTDTREQFF
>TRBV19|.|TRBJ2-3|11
TGTGCCAGTACCACAGCTGATACGCAGTATTTT
CASTTADTQYF
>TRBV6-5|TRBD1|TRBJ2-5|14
TGTGCCAGCAGTTACCGGCAGGGGGCAGAGACCCAGTACTTC
CASSYRQGAETQYF
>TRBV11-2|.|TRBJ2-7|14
TGTGCCAGCAGCCCACAGACAACCACCTACGAGCAGTACTTC
CASSPQTTTYEQYF
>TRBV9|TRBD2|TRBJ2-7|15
TGTGCCAGCAGCGCCGGGACTAGCGGTTCCTACGAGCAGTACTTC
CASSAGTSGSYEQYF
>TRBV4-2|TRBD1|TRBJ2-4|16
TGTGCCAGCAGCCGAGGACAGGGGGGAGCCAAAAACATTCAGTACTTC
CASSRGQGGAKNIQYF
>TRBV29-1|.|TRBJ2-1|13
TGCAGCGTTGAGCAGGGATCGGTCAATGAGCAGTTCTTC
CSVEQGSVNEQFF
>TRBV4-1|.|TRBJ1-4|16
TGCGCCAGCAGCCAGTGGGGAGGAAGGGAGGGGGAAAAACTGTTTTTT
CASSQWGGREGEKLFF
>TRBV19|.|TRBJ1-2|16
TGTGCCAGTAGGCCGTACCGGGACATCGTCAACTATGGCTACACCTTC
CASRPYRDIVNYGYTF
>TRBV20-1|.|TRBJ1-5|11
TGCAGTGCTAGAACGGGGGAGCCCCAGCATTTT
CSARTGEPQHF
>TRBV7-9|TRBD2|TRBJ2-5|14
TGTGCCAGCAGCTCCATGGGACTACAAGAGACCCAGTACTTC
CASSSMGLQETQYF
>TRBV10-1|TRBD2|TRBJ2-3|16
TGCGCCAGCAGTGATCGTCTAGCGGGAGCAATAGATACGCAGTATTTT
CASSDRLAGAIDTQYF
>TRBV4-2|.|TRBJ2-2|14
TGTGCCAGCAGCCAAGGACGGGGCACCGGGGAGCTGTTTTTT
CASSQGRGTGELFF
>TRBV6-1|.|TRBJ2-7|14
TGTGCCAGCAGTGAAGGCAGGGCCGCCTACGAGCAGTACTTC
CASSEGRAAYEQYF
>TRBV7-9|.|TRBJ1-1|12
TGTGCCAGCAGCTTAATAAACACTGAAGCTTTCTTT
CASSLINTEAFF
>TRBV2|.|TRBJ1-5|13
TGTGCCAGCAGCTCGACAGCCAATCAGCCCCAGCATTTT
CASSSTANQPQHF
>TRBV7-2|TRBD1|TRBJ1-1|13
TGTGCCAGCAGCCCGTACCGGGACAGAGAAGCTTTCTTT
CASSPYRDREAFF
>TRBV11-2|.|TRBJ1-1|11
TGTGCCAGCAGCAGAGACAGTAAAGCTTTCTTT
CASSRDSKAFF
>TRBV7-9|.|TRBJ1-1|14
TGTGCCAGCAGCTTAGGTCAAATGAACACTGAAGCTTTCTTT
CASSLGQMNTEAFF
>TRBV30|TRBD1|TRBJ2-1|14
TGTGCCTGGGATTCGGTACAGGGGACGGGTGAGCAGTTCTTC
CAWDSVQGTGEQFF
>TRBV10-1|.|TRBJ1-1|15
TGCGCCAGCAGCCAGGGGCGCCTGTTGAACACTGAAGCTTTCTTT
CASSQGRLLNTEAFF